The present T cell receptor beta chain was sequenced within a study of beta chain features in type 1 diabetes. This clone came up a few times. The target antigen is unknown. Staining for CD45RO/CCR7/CD25/CD127/CD95/CD27 allowed sorting of CD4+ naive, central memory, regulatory and stem cell-like memory cells. The entirety of the isolated RNA underwent reverse transcription, so expressed TCRB transcripts were sequenced. The data were produced by immunoSEQ multiplex PCR, yet TCRdb's version contains in-frame clones alone and is incomplete. This table has some 360,000 clones, about 20% appearing once. Study-level results: Patients with type 1 diabetes carried fewer insertions and had more deletions at their VDJ junctions. Amplification by PCR could prefer shorter templates, with the same effect in patients and controls.

The CDR3 is 13 residues long. The V segment lost 3 bases and the J segment 9 bases; nucleotides outside the gene matches: 5. Germline-derived CDR1 and CDR2 are SGHVS and FQNEAQ. This clonotype was sampled from a woman between 18 and 29 years old in good health. The sequencing input was naive CD4+ T cells from blood. The chain recombines TRBV7-8 with TRBJ2-1, with TRBD1 matching over 7 bases. CDR3 loop: CASSLTGSGEQFF. The CDR3 nucleotides read TGTGCCAGCAGCTTGACAGGGTCGGGTGAGCAGTTCTTC. The variable domain in full, with the rest retrieved from reference TRBV7-8 and TRBJ2-1, is GAGVSQSPRYKVAKRGQDVALRCDPISGHVSLFWYQQALGQGPEFLTYFQNEAQLDKSGLPSDRFFAERPEGSVSTLKIQRTQQEDSAVYLCASSLTGSGEQFFGPGTRLTVL.